The T cell receptor (beta chain) under discussion was sequenced for a study of neoadjuvant anti-PD-1 for oral cavity cancer. Study context: Patients without progression received a fourth nivolumab dose around day 43, then surgical resection on days 50-56.

The data were produced by immunoSEQ multiplex PCR, yet TCRdb's version contains in-frame clones alone and is incomplete. The repertoire consists of about 15,000 clones, with 70% occurring once and the leading ten covering about 3%. Blood cells were analyzed directly, without culture or expansion. The sequence derives from a person between 35 and 79 years old with oral cavity squamous cell carcinoma. The sample consisted of PBMCs, taken before nivolumab (anti-PD-1) treatment.

CDR3 sequence reads: CATGGEALSGNTIYF. The DNA for the CDR3 is TGTGCCACCGGGGGGGAGGCCCTTTCTGGAAACACCATATATTTT. The chain links TRBV6-1 to TRBJ1-3, with D tentatively TRBD1 (5 bases). This CDR3 contains 15 residues. CDR1 and CDR2 (germline): MNHNS, SASEGT. V lost 10 bases, J lost 1 base, and 17 bases lay in between.